The T cell receptor beta chain described here comes from a study of vaccination effects on CD4 cells after COVID-19 (dated by TCRdb to between 2021 and 2024). At the level of the whole study: Each participant got two doses of an mRNA SARS-CoV-2 vaccine, either BNT162b2 or mRNA-1273. SARS-CoV-2 spike-specific CD4+ TCR repertoires from before and after mRNA vaccination were compared in COVID-19 convalescent patients and in infection-naive vaccine recipients. The full study included fewer than eleven COVID-19 convalescent patients and a few SARS-CoV-2-naive healthy vaccine recipients. Cultures from other donors in the study were sequenced with the Oncomine TCR Beta short-read assay on an Illumina iSeq 100. Overall results and qualifications from the work: At late post-vaccination timepoints, both infection-induced and vaccine-induced clones showed marked clonal contraction, consistent with waning T cell responses. Only a small number of convalescent patients were included, and no early post-infection timepoints were available, which limited the study. In healthy vaccine recipients, vaccine-induced clones were almost all SARS-CoV-2 mono-reactive, with only 1 of 255 being cross-reactive with common cold coronaviruses.

To identify antigen-specific CD4+ T cell clonotypes by their expansion, the ViraFEST assay first stimulated PBMC with viral peptide pools and then applied TCR sequencing. After 10 days of culture, CD4+ T cells were isolated with the EasySep CD4+ T cell isolation kit. The absence of prior SARS-CoV-2 infection in healthy vaccine recipients was confirmed by negative nucleocapsid antibodies before and after vaccination. Approximately 2.1 million PBMC per well were cultured in IMDM with about 5.4% human AB serum, 10 IU/ml IL-2 and gentamicin, plus 10 ug/ml peptides. Half of the culture medium was replaced with fresh IL-2-containing medium on days 3 and 7. Unless noted otherwise, every peptide stimulation condition was grown in triplicate wells. Using Ficoll-Paque Plus gradient centrifugation, PBMC were separated from whole blood and then either used fresh or cryopreserved at -140C. The overlapping peptide pools covered the spike proteins of SARS-CoV-2 as well as those of the common cold coronaviruses HCoV-NL63, HCoV-OC43 and HCoV-229E. The QIAamp micro DNA kit was used to extract genomic DNA from the cultured CD4+ T cells.

Relative to germline, V is missing 5 bases and J is missing 7 bases, with 18 bases of the junction outside any gene match. The CDR3, cysteine through phenylalanine, is 18 amino acids long. Just CDR3 DNA is preserved here, 54 bases in frame from base 1. From a lookup of the germline V gene (reference sequence), CDR1 and CDR2 are MNHNY and SVGAGI. Library method: the immunoSEQ multiplex PCR assay. DNA from the cultured, isolated CD4+ T cells was subjected to TCR beta CDR3 sequencing. Per the authors' processing: The analysis removed non-productive TCR sequences, trimmed reads to the CDR3 region, and retained only CDR3s that were 7 or more amino acids long. Antigen-specific clonotypes were identified using the MANAFEST web app by comparison of expansion in peptide wells against reference cultures. To count as positive, a clone had to show expansion at FDR<0.05 compared with the reference and with all other wells, an odds ratio above 5, and a frequency above 0.1% in two replicate wells. Cross-reactive clonotypes were defined as significantly expanded in SARS-CoV-2 spike wells and in at least one common cold coronavirus spike condition. CDR3 similarity was assessed by Levenshtein distance with the stringdist R package, and unrooted trees were built with ape in R 3.6.1. Here the immuneACCESS table is served through TCRdb, limited to in-frame sequences with V and J called. Missing clones are a known gap in these copies; in checked studies unresolved V genes cover under half, and the rest lacks a known reason. Clone size and V and J calls were adopted from that table, with D and trimming inferred from the DNA. The sample table shows some 11,000 clones, and about 76% are seen once. The leading ten clones occupy roughly 26% of the sample.

Concerning this clone itself: What antigen it recognizes has not been identified. Nothing much larger sits one base from this clone, and base qualities are not available.

The sample was CD4+ T cells from PBMCs cultured with HCoV-229E spike peptides, taken before COVID-19 vaccination. The meaning of the sample's cell subset or site label: HCoV-229E spike overlapping peptide pool stimulation. The clonotype originates from a human donor who received a COVID-19 vaccine. The chain uses TRBV6-6 and TRBJ2-7; 12 middle bases align to TRBD1. The nucleotide sequence reads as follows: TGTGCCAGCAGTCTACACCCCAGGGGGGGACAGGGGGCGGGAGAGCAGTACTTC. This encodes CASSLHPRGGQGAGEQYF.